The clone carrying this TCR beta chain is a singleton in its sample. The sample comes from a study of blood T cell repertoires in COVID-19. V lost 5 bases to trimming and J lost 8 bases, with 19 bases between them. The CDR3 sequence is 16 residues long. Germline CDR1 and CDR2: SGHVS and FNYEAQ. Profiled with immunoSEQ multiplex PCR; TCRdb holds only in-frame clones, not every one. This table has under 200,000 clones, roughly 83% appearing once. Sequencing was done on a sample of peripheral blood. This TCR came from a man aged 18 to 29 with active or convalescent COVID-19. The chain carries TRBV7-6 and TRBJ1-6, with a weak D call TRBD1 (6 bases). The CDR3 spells CASSREITRGYSPLHF. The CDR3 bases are TGTGCCAGCAGCCGAGAGATTACCAGGGGATATTCACCCCTCCACTTT.